The T cell receptor beta chain under discussion was sequenced for a study of cytomegalovirus exposure and HLA in healthy donors. This clone was counted only a few times. What it binds is not known. The PCR contained 60 Vbeta and 13 Jbeta primers. Measured with immunoSEQ multiplex PCR; TCRdb has only the in-frame clones, and not every one. Among 200,000 to 250,000 clones listed, approximately 79% were seen once. Regarding the study as a whole: The authors listed 150 or so TCR beta chains as cytomegalovirus-associated.

Sequencing input: PBMCs. This TCR was recovered from a man between 45 and 60 years old in good health and CMV-seronegative.

In nucleotides, the CDR3 is TGTGCCAGCAATGACGGGAGGGGGGCAGATACGCAGTATTTT. Translating gives CASNDGRGADTQYF. The J gene is TRBJ2-3, the V gene TRBV27, with 8 bases identical to TRBD2. V was clipped by 7 bases and J by 4 bases; unmatched bases: 7. The CDR3 spans 14 residues. CDR1 and CDR2 from the germline V gene are MNHEY and SMNVEV (reference sequence).